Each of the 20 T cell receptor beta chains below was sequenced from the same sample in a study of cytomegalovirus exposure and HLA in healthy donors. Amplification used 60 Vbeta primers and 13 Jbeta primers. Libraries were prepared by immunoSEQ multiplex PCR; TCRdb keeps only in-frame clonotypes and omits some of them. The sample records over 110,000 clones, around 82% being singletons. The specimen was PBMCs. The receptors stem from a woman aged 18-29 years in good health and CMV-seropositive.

The CDR3: CASSLSQGRGYTF. The CDR3 DNA reads as TGTGCCAGCAGTTTATCCCAGGGTCGTGGCTACACCTTC. The genes are TRBV27 and TRBJ1-2; maybe TRBD1 (5 bases). Trimming took off 0 bases at V and 7 bases at J, with 9 bases between the two ends. The germline V gene encodes CDR1 MNHEY and CDR2 SMNVEV (reference sequence). The CDR3 consists of 13 residues.

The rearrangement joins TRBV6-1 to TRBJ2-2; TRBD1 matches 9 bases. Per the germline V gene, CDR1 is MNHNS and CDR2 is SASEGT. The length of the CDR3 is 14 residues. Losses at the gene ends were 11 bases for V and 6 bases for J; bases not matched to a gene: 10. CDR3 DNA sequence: TGTGCCGTACGACAGGGGGGAGTTGCCGGGGAGCTGTTTTTT. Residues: CAVRQGGVAGELFF.

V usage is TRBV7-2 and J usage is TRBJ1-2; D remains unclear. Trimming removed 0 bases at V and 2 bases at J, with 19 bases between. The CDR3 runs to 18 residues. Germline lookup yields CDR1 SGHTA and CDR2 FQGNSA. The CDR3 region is CASSLAHGMGIANYGYTF. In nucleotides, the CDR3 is TGTGCCAGCAGCTTAGCGCACGGGATGGGAATCGCAAACTATGGCTACACCTTC.

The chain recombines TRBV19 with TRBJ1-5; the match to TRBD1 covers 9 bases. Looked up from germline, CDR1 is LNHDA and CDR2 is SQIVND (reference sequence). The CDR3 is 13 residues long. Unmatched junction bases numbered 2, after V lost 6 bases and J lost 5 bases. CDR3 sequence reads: CASSRTGDQPQHF. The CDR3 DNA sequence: TGTGCCAGTAGCAGGACAGGGGATCAGCCCCAGCATTTT.

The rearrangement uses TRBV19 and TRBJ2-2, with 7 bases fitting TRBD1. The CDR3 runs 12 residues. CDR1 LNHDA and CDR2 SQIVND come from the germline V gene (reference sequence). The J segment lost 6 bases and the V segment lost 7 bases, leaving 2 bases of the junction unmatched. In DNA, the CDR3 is TGTGCCAGTAACACAGGGGCCGGGGAGCTGTTTTTT. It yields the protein CASNTGAGELFF. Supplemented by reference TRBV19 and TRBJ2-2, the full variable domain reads DGGITQSPKYLFRKEGQNVTLSCEQNLNHDAMYWYRQDPGQGLRLIYYSQIVNDFQKGDIAEGYSVSREKKESFPLTVTSAQKNPTAFYLCASNTGAGELFFGEGSRLTVL.

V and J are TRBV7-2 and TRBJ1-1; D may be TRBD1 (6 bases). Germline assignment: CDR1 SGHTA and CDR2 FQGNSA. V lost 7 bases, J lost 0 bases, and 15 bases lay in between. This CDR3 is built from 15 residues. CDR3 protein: CASTPRGRVNTEAFF. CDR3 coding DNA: TGTGCCAGCACCCCCAGGGGTAGGGTGAACACTGAAGCTTTCTTT.

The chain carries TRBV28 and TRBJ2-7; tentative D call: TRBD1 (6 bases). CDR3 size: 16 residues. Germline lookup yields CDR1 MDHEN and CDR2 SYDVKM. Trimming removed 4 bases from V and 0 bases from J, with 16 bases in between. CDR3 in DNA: TGTGCCAGCAGTTCATTCGGACAGATAAGCTCCTACGAGCAGTACTTC. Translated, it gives CASSSFGQISSYEQYF.

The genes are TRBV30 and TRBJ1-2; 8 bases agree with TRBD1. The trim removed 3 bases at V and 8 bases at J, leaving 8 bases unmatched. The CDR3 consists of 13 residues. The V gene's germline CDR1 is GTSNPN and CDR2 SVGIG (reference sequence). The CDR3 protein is CAWSVTGGSGYTF. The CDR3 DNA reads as TGTGCCTGGAGCGTTACAGGGGGTTCGGGCTACACCTTC.

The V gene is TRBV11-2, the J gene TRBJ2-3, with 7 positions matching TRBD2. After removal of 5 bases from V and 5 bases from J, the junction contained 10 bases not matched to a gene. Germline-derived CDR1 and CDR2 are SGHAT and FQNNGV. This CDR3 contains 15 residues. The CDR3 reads CASSQSRIAGDTQYF. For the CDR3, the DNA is TGTGCCAGCAGCCAAAGCAGAATAGCGGGAGATACGCAGTATTTT.

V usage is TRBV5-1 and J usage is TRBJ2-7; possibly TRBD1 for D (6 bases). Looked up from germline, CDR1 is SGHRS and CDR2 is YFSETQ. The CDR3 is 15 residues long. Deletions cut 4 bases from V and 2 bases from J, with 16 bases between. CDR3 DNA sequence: TGCGCCAGCAGCCCATCCGGGACACGAGCCTACGAGCAGTACTTC. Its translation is CASSPSGTRAYEQYF.

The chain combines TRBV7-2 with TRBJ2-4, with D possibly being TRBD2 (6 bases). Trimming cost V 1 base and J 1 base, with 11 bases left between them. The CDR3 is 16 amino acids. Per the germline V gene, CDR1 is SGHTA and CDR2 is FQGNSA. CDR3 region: CASSLVGSKAKNIQYF. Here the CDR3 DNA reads TGTGCCAGCAGCTTAGTCGGGAGCAAGGCCAAAAACATTCAGTACTTC.

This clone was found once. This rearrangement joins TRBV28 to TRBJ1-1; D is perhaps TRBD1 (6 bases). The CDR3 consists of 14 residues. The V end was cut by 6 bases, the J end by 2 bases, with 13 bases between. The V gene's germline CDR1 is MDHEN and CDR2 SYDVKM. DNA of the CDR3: TGTGCCAGCAGCGAACTGACAGGCAACACTGAAGCTTTCTTT. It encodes CASSELTGNTEAFF.

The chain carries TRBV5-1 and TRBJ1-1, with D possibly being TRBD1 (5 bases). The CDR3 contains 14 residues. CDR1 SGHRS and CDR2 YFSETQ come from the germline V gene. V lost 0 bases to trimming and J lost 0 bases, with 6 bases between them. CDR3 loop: CASSLGRVNTEAFF. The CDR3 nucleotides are TGCGCCAGCAGCTTGGGCAGGGTGAACACTGAAGCTTTCTTT.

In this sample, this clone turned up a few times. The CDR3 DNA follows: TGCGCCAGCAGTGAACTAAGGACAGGGGAAGCTTTCTTT. This translates into CASSELRTGEAFF. The chain uses TRBV10-1 and TRBJ1-1; TRBD1 aligns across 8 bases. CDR3 size: 13 residues. Per the germline V gene, CDR1 is WNHNN and CDR2 is SYGVQD (reference sequence). After removal of 3 bases from V and 8 bases from J, the junction contained 5 bases not matched to a gene.

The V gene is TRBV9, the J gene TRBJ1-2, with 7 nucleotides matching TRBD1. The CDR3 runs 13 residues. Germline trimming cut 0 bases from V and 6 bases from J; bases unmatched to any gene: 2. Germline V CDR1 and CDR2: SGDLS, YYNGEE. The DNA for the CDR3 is TGTGCCAGCAGCGTAGACAGGGGTCATGGCTACACCTTC. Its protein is CASSVDRGHGYTF. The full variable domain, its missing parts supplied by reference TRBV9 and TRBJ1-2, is DSGVTQTPKHLITATGQRVTLRCSPRSGDLSVYWYQQSLDQGLQFLIQYYNGEERAKGNILERFSAQQFPDLHSELNLSSLELGDSALYFCASSVDRGHGYTFGSGTRLTVV.

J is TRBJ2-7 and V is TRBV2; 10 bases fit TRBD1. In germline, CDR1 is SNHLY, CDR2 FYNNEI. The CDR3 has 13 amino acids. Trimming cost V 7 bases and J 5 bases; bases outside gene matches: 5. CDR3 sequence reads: CASTQDRGNEQYF. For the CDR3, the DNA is TGTGCCAGCACTCAGGACAGGGGGAACGAGCAGTACTTC.

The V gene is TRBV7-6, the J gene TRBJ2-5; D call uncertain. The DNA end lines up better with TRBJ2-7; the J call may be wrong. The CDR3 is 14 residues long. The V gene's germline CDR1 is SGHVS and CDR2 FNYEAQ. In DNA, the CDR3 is TGTGCCAGCAGCACCGACGGCGGCTCCTACGAGCAGTACTTC. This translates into CASSTDGGSYEQYF.

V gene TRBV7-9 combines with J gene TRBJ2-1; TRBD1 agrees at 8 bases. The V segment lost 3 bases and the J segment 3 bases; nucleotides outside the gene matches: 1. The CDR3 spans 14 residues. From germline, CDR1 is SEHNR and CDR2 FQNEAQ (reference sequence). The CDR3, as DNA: TGTGCCAGCAGCTTTGGACAGGGCTACAATGAGCAGTTCTTC. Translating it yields CASSFGQGYNEQFF.

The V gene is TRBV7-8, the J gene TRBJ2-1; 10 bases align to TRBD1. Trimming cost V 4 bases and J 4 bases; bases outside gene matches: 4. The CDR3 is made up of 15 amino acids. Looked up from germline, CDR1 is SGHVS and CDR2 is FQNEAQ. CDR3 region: CASSSGQGFYNEQFF. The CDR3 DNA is TGTGCCAGCAGCTCGGGACAGGGGTTTTACAATGAGCAGTTCTTC.

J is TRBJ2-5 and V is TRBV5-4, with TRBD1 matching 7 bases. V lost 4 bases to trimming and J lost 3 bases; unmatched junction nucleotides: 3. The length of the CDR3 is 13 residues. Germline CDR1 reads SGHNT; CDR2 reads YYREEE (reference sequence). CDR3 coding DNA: TGTGCCAGCAGCACCGACAGGGAAGAGACCCAGTACTTC. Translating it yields CASSTDREETQYF.